The subject of this entry is one T cell receptor (beta chain). Trimming pared 6 bases from V and 9 bases from J, leaving 20 bases between. The CDR3 spans 14 residues. Per germline, CDR1 MNHEY and CDR2 SVGEGT. It was during active infection that Seattle patients were enrolled and then longitudinally followed. In the authors' methods: Amplification with reference gene primers provided the estimates of nucleated cell counts. Repertoires were generated with immunoSEQ multiplex PCR, while TCRdb's copy carries only in-frame clones and drops some. D and trimming come from the DNA, and the V and J calls and clone size come from that table. The sample shows 110,000 to 150,000 clones, roughly 77% of them seen only once. The data derive from a study of blood T cell repertoires in COVID-19.

The material sequenced was peripheral blood. This TCR was sampled from a woman in her 70s with COVID-19, enrolled during active disease. The chain carries TRBV6-2 or TRBV6-3 and TRBJ1-1; a possible D gene is TRBD1 (6 bases). The CDR3 sequence is CASSLTGLTLKAFF. The CDR3 DNA reads TGTGCCAGCAGCTTGACAGGTTTAACACTGAAAGCTTTCTTT.